This T cell receptor beta chain was retrieved from a study of blood T cell repertoires in COVID-19 (dated by TCRdb to 2020 to 2022). Broadly, across the study: The collaborator samples originated in the United States, Italy and Spain and spanned the acute and convalescent phases of COVID-19. The material from the prospective study consisted of cDNA or gDNA derived from T cells, B-cell-depleted T cells, or PBMCs. Deeply sampled blood TCRbeta repertoires from subjects exposed to, actively infected with, or recovered from COVID-19 were included in the dataset. The repertoires were made available in a free public database intended to serve as a resource for research on the immune response to SARS-CoV-2. Samples were obtained from the ongoing ImmuneRACE study (first 160 participants) and from over a thousand subjects provided by 6 global collaborators. Nearly every sample came with metadata listing a de-identified subject ID, COVID-19 status, age in years and sex. HLA class I and class II types, where available, came from metadata supplied by the sample provider rather than from assay-based typing.

Samples from volunteer blood donors who had recovered from COVID-19 were contributed by a second Seattle source. The collaborating institutions used their own protocols to collect whole blood in K2EDTA tubes. For TCRbeta analysis, collaborators shipped samples as frozen whole blood, isolated PBMCs, or DNA extracted from either of those sample types. Looking up the germline V gene (reference sequence) yields CDR1 MNHNY and CDR2 SVGAGI. The V end gives up 10 bases and the J end 5 bases, leaving 9 bases in the junction not matched to a gene. Counted from cysteine to phenylalanine, this CDR3 has 14 amino acids. Kept here is only the CDR3 DNA, which spans 42 bases and is read in frame from base 1. General findings and caveats noted by the study authors: How much clinical and demographic metadata was included differed by source and by participant, and the metadata was provided uncurated.

The immunoSEQ Assay, a bias-controlled multiplex PCR, was used to amplify TCRbeta CDR3 regions from genomic DNA. The study's own analysis went as follows. The number of nucleated cells in each sample was estimated from the amplification of reference gene primers within the assay. Sequence reads were collapsed and filtered to measure the absolute abundance of every unique TCRbeta CDR3 rearrangement. Productive Simpson clonality was computed per sample as the square root of Simpson's diversity index over productive rearrangements. TCRdb provides this immuneACCESS table in a form limited to in-frame rearrangements. Some clones are lacking; in checked studies, under half of them reflect an unresolved V gene, and why the rest are absent is not known. From that table come the V and J calls and clone size; the DNA was used to work out D and trimming. This sample has under 250,000 clones in its table, and 70% to 90% of those were observed once. The ten largest make up 2.9% of the sample.

This clone came up once. This receptor's antigen is unknown. Base qualities are not provided; no much larger clone lies one nucleotide away. Sequenced input: peripheral blood. The rearranged segments are TRBV6-6 and TRBJ2-7; TRBD1 fits 12 bases in the junction. This receptor was taken from a man aged 45-65 years who had recovered from COVID-19. The CDR3 region reads CATSVGQGADEQYF. The bases are TGTGCCACGTCCGTGGGACAGGGGGCCGACGAGCAGTACTTC.